The T cell receptor (beta chain) described here comes from a study of cytomegalovirus exposure and HLA in healthy donors. Method: immunoSEQ multiplex PCR; TCRdb's copy keeps in-frame clones and lacks some. This table holds about 240,000 clones, approximately 84% found once. CDR1 and CDR2 (germline): MDHEN, SYDVKM. There are 14 residues in the CDR3. Trimming cost V 8 bases and J 6 bases; bases outside gene matches: 8. About this clone: The target antigen is unknown.

General study findings and limits: Cytomegalovirus status was reportedly diagnosed by the classifier with high specificity and sensitivity. A subsequent analysis found that TCR clusters from the first cohort also tended to co-occur in the 90 to 150 validation repertoires, with around 94% of cluster scores above 0.

Sequencing was done on a sample of PBMCs. This TCR came from a woman younger than 45 in good health and CMV-seropositive. V usage is TRBV28 and J usage is TRBJ1-4, with TRBD1 matching 8 bases. Here the CDR3 DNA reads TGTGCCAGCGGTAACACAGGGGGACATGAAAAACTGTTTTTT. This translates into CASGNTGGHEKLFF.